The 5 T cell receptor beta chains presented below share a single source sample, sequenced in a study of cytomegalovirus exposure and HLA in healthy donors. PCR amplification relied on 60 Vbeta primers (plus 13 Jbeta primers). The assay was immunoSEQ multiplex PCR, and TCRdb's table has in-frame clones only and misses some. The table lists some 90,000 clones, 78% of them singletons. Sequencing was performed on PBMCs. The receptors originated from a woman aged 40-49 years in good health and CMV-seronegative.

The chain joins TRBV28 to TRBJ1-2, with 8 bases that match TRBD1. The V and J ends lost 5 bases and 10 bases, in that order; junction bases with no gene match: 9. The CDR3 extends over 13 amino acids. CDR1 is MDHEN and CDR2 is SYDVKM in the germline V gene. The CDR3 DNA reads TGTGCCAGCAGTCCCCGCCCAGGGGGCTACTACACCTTC. Its protein product is CASSPRPGGYYTF.

This clone has only one observation. This sequence joins TRBV15 and TRBJ1-4; a possible D gene is TRBD1 (6 bases). The CDR3 is made up of 14 amino acids. Trimming left V 6 bases short and J 2 bases short, with 10 bases between. CDR1 LNHNV and CDR2 YYDKDF come from the germline V gene (reference sequence). The CDR3 spells CATRSGVTNEKLFF. The DNA of the CDR3 is TGTGCCACCAGATCAGGGGTTACTAATGAAAAACTGTTTTTT.

V usage is TRBV9 and J usage is TRBJ2-2; weak D call: TRBD1 (6 bases). Germline V CDR1 and CDR2: SGDLS, YYNGEE. V lost 1 base to trimming and J lost 3 bases, with 7 bases between them. This CDR3 is 14 amino acids long. The CDR3 loop is CASSVRTDTGELFF. The DNA of the CDR3 is TGTGCCAGCAGCGTACGGACAGACACCGGGGAGCTGTTTTTT.

The chain joins TRBV15 to TRBJ1-4; D is possibly TRBD1 (6 bases). V was clipped by 5 bases and J by 4 bases, with 17 bases between them. CDR3 length: 16 amino acids. CDR1 and CDR2 (germline): LNHNV, YYDKDF (reference sequence). CDR3 nucleotides: TGTGCCACCAGCGGCGACGCGGGGGGCCTTAATGAAAAACTGTTTTTT. Protein product: CATSGDAGGLNEKLFF.

The genes are TRBV5-1 and TRBJ1-2; TRBD1 matches at 8 bases. Trimming cost V 3 bases and J 2 bases; bases outside gene matches: 6. This CDR3 has 15 residues. Looked up from germline, CDR1 is SGHRS and CDR2 is YFSETQ. CDR3 region: CASSSSSGGNYGYTF. As DNA, the CDR3 is TGCGCCAGCAGCTCCTCCTCAGGGGGCAACTATGGCTACACCTTC.